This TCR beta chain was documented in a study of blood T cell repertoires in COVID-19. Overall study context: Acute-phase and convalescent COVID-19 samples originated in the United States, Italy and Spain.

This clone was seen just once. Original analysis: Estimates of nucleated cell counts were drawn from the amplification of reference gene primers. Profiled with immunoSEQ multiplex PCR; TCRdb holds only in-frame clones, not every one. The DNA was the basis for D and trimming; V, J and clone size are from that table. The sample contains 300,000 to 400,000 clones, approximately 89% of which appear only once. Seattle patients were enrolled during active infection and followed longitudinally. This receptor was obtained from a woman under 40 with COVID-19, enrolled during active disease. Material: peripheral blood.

CDR3 nucleotides: TGTGCCAGCAGTTTTAGTAGTAGGGGACAGAGGGAGACCCAGTACTTC. Amino acid sequence: CASSFSSRGQRETQYF. The chain links TRBV2 to TRBJ2-5; 7 bases fit TRBD1. Germline trimming cut 5 bases from V and 5 bases from J; bases unmatched to any gene: 14. This CDR3 has 16 residues. Looked up from germline, CDR1 is SNHLY and CDR2 is FYNNEI.